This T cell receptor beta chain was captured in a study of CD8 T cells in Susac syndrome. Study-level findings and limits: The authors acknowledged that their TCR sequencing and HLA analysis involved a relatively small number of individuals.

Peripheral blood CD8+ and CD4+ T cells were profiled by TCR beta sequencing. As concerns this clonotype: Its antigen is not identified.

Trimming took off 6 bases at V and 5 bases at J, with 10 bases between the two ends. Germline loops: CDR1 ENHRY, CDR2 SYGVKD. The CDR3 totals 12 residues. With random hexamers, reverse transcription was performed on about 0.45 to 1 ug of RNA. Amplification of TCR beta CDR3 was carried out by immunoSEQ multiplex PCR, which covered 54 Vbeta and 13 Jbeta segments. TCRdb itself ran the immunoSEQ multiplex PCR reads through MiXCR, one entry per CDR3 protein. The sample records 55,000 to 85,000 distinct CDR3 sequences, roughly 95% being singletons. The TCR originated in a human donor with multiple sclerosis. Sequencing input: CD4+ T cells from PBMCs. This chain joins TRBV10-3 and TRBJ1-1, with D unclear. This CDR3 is CAISRVGTEAFF. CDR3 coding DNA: TGTGCCATCAGCCGAGTGGGAACTGAAGCTTTCTTT.